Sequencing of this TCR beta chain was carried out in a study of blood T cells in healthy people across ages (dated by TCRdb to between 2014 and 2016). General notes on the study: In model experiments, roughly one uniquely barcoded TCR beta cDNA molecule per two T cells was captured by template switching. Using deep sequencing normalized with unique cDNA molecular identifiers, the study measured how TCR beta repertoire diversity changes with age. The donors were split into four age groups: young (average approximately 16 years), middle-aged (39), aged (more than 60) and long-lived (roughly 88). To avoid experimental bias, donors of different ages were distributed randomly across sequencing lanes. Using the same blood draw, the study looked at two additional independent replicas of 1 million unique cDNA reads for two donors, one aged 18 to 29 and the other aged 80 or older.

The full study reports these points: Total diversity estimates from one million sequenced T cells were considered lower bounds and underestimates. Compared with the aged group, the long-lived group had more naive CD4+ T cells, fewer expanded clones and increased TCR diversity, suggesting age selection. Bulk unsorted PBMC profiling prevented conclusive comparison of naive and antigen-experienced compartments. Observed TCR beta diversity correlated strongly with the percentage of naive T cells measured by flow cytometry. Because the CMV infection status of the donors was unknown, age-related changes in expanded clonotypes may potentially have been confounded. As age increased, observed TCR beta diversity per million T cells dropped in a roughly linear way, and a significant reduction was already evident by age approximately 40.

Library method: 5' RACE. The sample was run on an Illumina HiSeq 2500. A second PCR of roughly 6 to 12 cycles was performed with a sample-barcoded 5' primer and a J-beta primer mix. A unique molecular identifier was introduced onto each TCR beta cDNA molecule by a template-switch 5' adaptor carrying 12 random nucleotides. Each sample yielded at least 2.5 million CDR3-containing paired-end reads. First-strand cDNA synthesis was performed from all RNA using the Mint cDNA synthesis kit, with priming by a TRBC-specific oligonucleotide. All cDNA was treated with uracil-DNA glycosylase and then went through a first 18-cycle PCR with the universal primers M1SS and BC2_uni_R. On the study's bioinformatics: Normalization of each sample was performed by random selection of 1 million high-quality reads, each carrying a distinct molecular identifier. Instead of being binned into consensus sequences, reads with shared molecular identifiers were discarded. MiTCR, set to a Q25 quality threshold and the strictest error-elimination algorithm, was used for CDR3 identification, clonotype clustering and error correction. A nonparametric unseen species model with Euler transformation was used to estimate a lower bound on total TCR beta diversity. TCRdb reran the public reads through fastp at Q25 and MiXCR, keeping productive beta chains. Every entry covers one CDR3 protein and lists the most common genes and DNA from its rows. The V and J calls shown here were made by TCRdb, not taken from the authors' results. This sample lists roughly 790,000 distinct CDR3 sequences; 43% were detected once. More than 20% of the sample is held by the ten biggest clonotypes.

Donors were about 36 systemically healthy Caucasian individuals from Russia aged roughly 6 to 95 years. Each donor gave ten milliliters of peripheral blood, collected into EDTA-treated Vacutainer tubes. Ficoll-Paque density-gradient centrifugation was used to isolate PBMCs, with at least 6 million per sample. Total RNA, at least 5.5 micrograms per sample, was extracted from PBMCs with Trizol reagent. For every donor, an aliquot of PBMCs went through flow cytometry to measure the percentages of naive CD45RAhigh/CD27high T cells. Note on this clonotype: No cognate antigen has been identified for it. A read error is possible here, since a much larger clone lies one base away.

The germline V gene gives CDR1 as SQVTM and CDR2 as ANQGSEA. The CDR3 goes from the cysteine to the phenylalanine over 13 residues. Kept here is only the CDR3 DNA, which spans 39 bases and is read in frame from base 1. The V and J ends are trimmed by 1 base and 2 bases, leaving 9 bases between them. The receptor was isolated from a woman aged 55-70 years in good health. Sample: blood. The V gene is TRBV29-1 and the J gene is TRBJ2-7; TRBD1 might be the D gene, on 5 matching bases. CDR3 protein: CSVEVQGTYEQYF. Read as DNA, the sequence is TGCAGCGTTGAAGTTCAGGGAACCTACGAGCAGTACTTC.